Sequencing of this T cell receptor beta chain was carried out in a study of Graves' ophthalmopathy and Graves' hyperthyroidism (dated by TCRdb to the late 2010s). General notes on the study: Peripheral blood was collected at initial diagnosis, prior to any treatment. To tell Graves' ophthalmopathy apart from Graves' hyperthyroidism, and to predict which patients would progress to ophthalmopathy, the study relied on TCR beta repertoire signatures. An independent validation cohort was composed of some 18 hyperthyroidism patients and over 15 patients who later progressed from hyperthyroidism to ophthalmopathy. In over 5 hyperthyroidism patients, the T-cell repertoire of thyroid tissue was compared with the T-cell repertoire of blood. The 75 to 100 discovery patients were divided at random into training and test sets in a 7:3 ratio. In total, some 130 blood samples were TCR-sequenced: approximately 42 ophthalmopathy, under 80 hyperthyroidism and approximately 17 hyperthyroidism-to-ophthalmopathy patients. To explore V-J signatures that distinguish ophthalmopathy from hyperthyroidism, a discovery set of around 100 patients was enrolled, made up of 40 to 45 with ophthalmopathy and around 57 with stable hyperthyroidism. After sampling, hyperthyroidism patients received methimazole starting at 30 mg daily, and ophthalmopathy patients received high-dose intravenous methylprednisolone. Points the paper makes about the study in general: In validation, the model predicted ophthalmopathy progression with about 70% sensitivity and about 73% specificity; around twelve predicted patients were CT-confirmed with GO in a median of about 7.1 months. Among expanded thyroid clonotypes with frequency above 0.001, most also showed up in blood, which suggests that blood repertoires may reflect the thyroid immune response. In cross-validation, the 13-signature model distinguished ophthalmopathy from stable hyperthyroidism with about 88% sensitivity and almost 83% specificity, and in the test set the corresponding values were approximately 79% and 70%. Sample size was not predetermined statistically, and investigators were not blinded to group allocation.

For repertoire sequencing, the TCR beta CDR3 regions were amplified from RNA transcripts. HTBI primers and the Qiagen OneStep RT-PCR kit were used in a first-round RT-PCR, which was followed by a second-round multiplex PCR, size selection and purification. Sequencing of the libraries was carried out on an Illumina HiSeq2000 in paired-end mode with 100 bp reads. In the authors' own workflow: SOAPnuke was used to process the reads, throwing out any read that had adapters, had uncalled bases, had a mean Phred below 15, or lacked an exact constant-primer or identifier match. COPE v1.2.5 was used to merge high-quality paired reads. Each unique nucleotide sequence was treated as a clonotype, and MiTCR v1.1 was used to align the clonotypes to the IMGT TRB V, D and J references. Analysis was restricted to V-J combinations with a frequency above 0.0001, which covered roughly 99% of repertoires. A TCR clonal expansion and chaos score per V-J combination was defined as the ratio of F50 clonal expansion to chaos observed in the TCRdist matrix. Welch's t-statistics and random forest were used to reduce features to approximately 13 V-J combinations, which were fed into a naive Bayes classifier. Thyroid-blood repertoire similarity was quantified with the Morisita-Horn index. Starting from the raw public reads, TCRdb applied fastp trimming at Q25, assembled clones with MiXCR and retained in-frame beta chains. All rows with the same CDR3 protein become a single entry with the most common DNA and genes. TCRdb assigned the V and J calls; the authors' analysis was not used. This sample holds approximately 380,000 distinct CDR3 sequences; under 25% were observed only once. The top ten constitute under 3.5% of the sample.

A word on this clonotype: The clone's antigen remains unknown. Base quality data are lacking; no much larger clone is found one base away.

A distance of 9 bases separates the germline ends of V and J, which lose 4 bases and 3 bases respectively. From the cysteine through the phenylalanine, the CDR3 covers 13 amino acids. The only DNA kept is the CDR3, 39 bases in frame from the first base. Sequences WSHSY (CDR1) and SAAADI (CDR2) are obtained from the germline V gene. Hyperthyroidism was considered stable if no progression to ophthalmopathy occurred within 18 months of follow-up. The hyperthyroidism patients were 18 to 65 years old and newly diagnosed, with a disease duration of less than 2 months. Patients with other autoimmune diseases, uncontrolled infections, pregnancy or lactation were excluded from the study. Clinical symptoms, serum thyroxine, TRAb, thyroid ultrasound and orbital computed tomography formed the basis of the diagnosis. PBMCs were isolated from roughly 10 ml of fresh peripheral blood by Ficoll-Paque density gradient centrifugation. Total RNA was extracted with Trizol reagent and quality-checked on an Agilent 2100 Bioanalyzer.

The chain was built from TRBV10-2 and TRBJ1-1; the D segment cannot be called with confidence. The TCR was taken from a woman aged 18-29 years with stable Graves' hyperthyroidism. Donor details come from another sample of the same person, matched by shared clones. The sequencing sample was made of peripheral blood. The DNA reads as follows: TGCGCCAGCAGTGGACACGGCTACACTGAAGCTTTCTTT. Its product reads: CASSGHGYTEAFF.